This TCR beta chain appears in the sequencing data of a study of a mutant IDH1 vaccine in newly diagnosed glioma. Looking at the study overall: Vaccination began 4-6 weeks post radiotherapy alone, or with temozolomide cycles.

The CDR3 spans 15 residues. Germline loops: CDR1 MRHNA, CDR2 SNTAGT. V shed 6 bases and J 2 bases; nucleotides not matched to a gene: 6. The protocol was immunoSEQ multiplex PCR, while the TCRdb copy is restricted to in-frame clones and leaves out a portion. The sample carries more than 35,000 clones, 65% to 85% recorded once. Sample time point: week 47, end of study. Topical imiquimod was applied with each vaccine dose, which held 300 ug of mutant IDH1 20-mer peptide. Those who donated had recent WHO grade 3 or 4 IDH1-mutant, ATRX-lost astrocytomas. This clone was picked up one time. Its matching antigen is unknown.

This clonotype was obtained from a man aged 40-49 years with glioma. The chain has TRBV6-4 and TRBJ1-1, with 10 bases identical to TRBD1. The sequences come from PBMCs, collected from a glioma patient whose treatment included an IDH1 peptide vaccine. CDR3 in amino acids: CASRSGTGANTEAFF. Written as DNA, the CDR3 is TGTGCCAGCAGGAGTGGGACAGGGGCTAACACTGAAGCTTTCTTT.